The next 4 T cell receptor beta chains were all read from a single sample in a study of radiation and T cells in renal cell carcinoma. Using immunoSEQ multiplex PCR, the repertoire was profiled, and TCRdb retains in-frame clones only, with some absent. In the table there are 100,000 to 150,000 clones, 80% to 85% of which are singletons. The sample's time point: baseline pretreatment blood. Treatment: 15 Gy SBRT to primary tumor, nephrectomy 4 weeks later. The specimen was blood, collected from a patient whose treatment included radiotherapy and nephrectomy. The receptors shown here come from a woman aged 55-69 years with renal cell carcinoma.

This chain links TRBV6-5 with TRBJ2-7; D is unclear. V was trimmed by 0 bases and J by 2 bases, leaving 14 bases between them. This CDR3 contains 16 residues. From germline, CDR1 is MNHEY and CDR2 SVGAGI. CDR3 region: CASSYSSRLWAYEQYF. The CDR3 region has the DNA TGTGCCAGCAGTTACTCCTCCCGGCTGTGGGCCTACGAGCAGTACTTC.

The V and J genes are TRBV5-5 and TRBJ1-2; 8 bases agree with TRBD1. CDR1 SGHKS and CDR2 YYEKEE come from the germline V gene (reference sequence). CDR3 length: 13 amino acids. Germline trimming cut 3 bases from V and 10 bases from J; bases unmatched to any gene: 8. In nucleotides, the CDR3 is TGTGCCAGCAGCTCGATCCCGGGACAGGCCTACACCTTC. Protein: CASSSIPGQAYTF.

V gene TRBV30 combines with J gene TRBJ2-7, with TRBD2 matching over 7 bases. Trimming took 2 bases from V and 3 from J; bases not matched to a gene: 10. The CDR3 sequence is 15 residues long. The germline CDR1 and CDR2 sequences are GTSNPN and SVGIG (reference sequence). The CDR3 protein is CAWSSGLDWGYEQYF. In DNA form, the CDR3 reads TGTGCCTGGAGTTCCGGACTAGACTGGGGCTACGAGCAGTACTTC.

For the CDR3, the DNA is TGTGCCAGCAGCCCCAAGGACAGGGCCGACACCGGGGAGCTGTTTTTT. It encodes CASSPKDRADTGELFF. The rearrangement links TRBV7-9 to TRBJ2-2; 8 bases agree with TRBD1. With V trimmed by 5 bases and J by 3 bases, 8 bases remained unmatched. Germline CDR1 is SEHNR and CDR2 is FQNEAQ (reference sequence). The length of the CDR3 is 16 residues. Based on the CDR3 plus reference TRBV7-9 and TRBJ2-2, the full variable domain is DTGVSQNPRHKITKRGQNVTFRCDPISEHNRLYWYRQTLGQGPEFLTYFQNEAQLEKSRLLSDRFSAERPKGSFSTLEIQRTEQGDSAMYLCASSPKDRADTGELFFGEGSRLTVL.